This T cell receptor beta chain was sequenced in a study of response to subunit inactivated influenza vaccine. Comment on this clonotype: Its specificity is unknown.

TCRdb re-called the RT-PCR reads with MiXCR, one entry per CDR3 protein. The sample holds under 850,000 distinct CDR3 sequences, about 18% seen once. Whole-study findings and limits: After each seasonal influenza vaccination, few new T cells are recruited, the authors suggested.

The clonotype was recovered from a man between 50 and 59 years old who received an inactivated influenza vaccine. Sequencing was performed on PBMCs from blood, taken 4 to 6 days after vaccination.

In DNA form, the CDR3 reads TGTGCCAGCAGCTTAATTGCCGCCTACGAGCAGTACTTC. Encoded protein: CASSLIAAYEQYF. The V and J genes are TRBV7-2 and TRBJ2-7; D not resolved. Germline lookup yields CDR1 SGHTA and CDR2 FQGNSA. The CDR3 runs 13 residues. Trimming shortened V by 2 bases and J by 2 bases, and 7 bases separated the two germline ends.